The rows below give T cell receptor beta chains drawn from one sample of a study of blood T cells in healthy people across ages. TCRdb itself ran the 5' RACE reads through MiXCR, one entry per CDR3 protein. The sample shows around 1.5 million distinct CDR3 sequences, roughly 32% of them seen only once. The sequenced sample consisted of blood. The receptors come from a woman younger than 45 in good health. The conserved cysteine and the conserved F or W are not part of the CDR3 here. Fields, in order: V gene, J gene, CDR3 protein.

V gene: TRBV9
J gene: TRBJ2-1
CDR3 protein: ASSVSGRDEQF

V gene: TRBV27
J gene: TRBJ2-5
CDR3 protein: AGSFYRGETQY

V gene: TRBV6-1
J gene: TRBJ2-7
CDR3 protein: ASSEVLGISSYEQY

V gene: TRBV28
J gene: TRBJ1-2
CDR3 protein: ASTVNLDRANYGYT

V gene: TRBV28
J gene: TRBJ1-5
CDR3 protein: ASRRTTGQGNQPQH

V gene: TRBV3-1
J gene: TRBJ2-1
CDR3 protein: ASSQPGPRDNEQF

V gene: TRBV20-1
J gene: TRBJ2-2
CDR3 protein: SARDGDRGLNTGELF

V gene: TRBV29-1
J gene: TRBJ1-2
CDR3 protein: SVALDPYGYT

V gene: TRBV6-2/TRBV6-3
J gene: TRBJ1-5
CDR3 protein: ASSGGINQPQH

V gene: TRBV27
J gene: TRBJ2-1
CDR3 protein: ASRDYLYNEQF

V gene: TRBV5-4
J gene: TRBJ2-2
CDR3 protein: ASTPRTGNGELF

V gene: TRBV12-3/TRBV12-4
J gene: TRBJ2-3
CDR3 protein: VSSSTPSTDTQY

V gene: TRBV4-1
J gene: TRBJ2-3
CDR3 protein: ASSQVTSGGPTPSTDTQY

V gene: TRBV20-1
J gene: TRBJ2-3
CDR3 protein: SARDWEQGTDTQY

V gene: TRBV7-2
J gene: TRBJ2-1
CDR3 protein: ASSFTGPSYNEQF